This passage covers 28 T cell receptor beta chains from one sample sequenced in a study of circulating tumor DNA in untreated peripheral T-cell lymphoma. Sequencing used immunoSEQ multiplex PCR; TCRdb keeps in-frame clones, though not all of them. In the table there are fewer than 7,500 clones, around 77% of which are singletons. Source material: tumor tissue. The source of these receptors is a human donor with peripheral T-cell lymphoma.

V and J are TRBV30 and TRBJ2-3; TRBD1 aligns across 9 bases. In germline, CDR1 is GTSNPN, CDR2 SVGIG (reference sequence). The CDR3 spans 17 residues. Losses at the gene ends were 3 bases for V and 2 bases for J; bases not matched to a gene: 12. Here the CDR3 DNA reads TGTGCCTGGAGGAGAACCGGGACAGGGAGTTTCACAGATACGCAGTATTTT. This gives the protein CAWRRTGTGSFTDTQYF. The whole variable domain, remainder taken from reference TRBV30 and TRBJ2-3, is SQTIHQWPATLVQPVGSPLSLECTVEGTSNPNLYWYRQAAGRGLQLLFYSVGIGQISSEVPQNLSASRPQDRQFILSSKKLLLSDSGFYLCAWRRTGTGSFTDTQYFGPGTRLTVL.

This chain connects TRBV19 to TRBJ1-3; unclear D gene. Trimming stripped 2 bases from V and 0 bases from J, with 14 bases between. The germline V gene has CDR1 LNHDA and CDR2 SQIVND (reference sequence). This CDR3 comprises 17 residues. CDR3 loop: CASSINVDLYSGNTIYF. The CDR3, as DNA: TGTGCCAGTAGTATAAACGTGGACCTCTACTCTGGAAACACCATATATTTT.

The V call is TRBV19, the J call TRBJ1-6, with D possibly matching TRBD1 (5 bases). The CDR3 is made up of 16 amino acids. Trimming stripped 8 bases from V and 7 bases from J, with 21 bases between. Per the germline V gene, CDR1 is LNHDA and CDR2 is SQIVND (reference sequence). The CDR3 region is CASSGLSPTLNSPLHF. The DNA for the CDR3 is TGTGCCAGTTCGGGACTTAGTCCGACTTTGAATTCACCCCTCCACTTT.

This chain links TRBV5-1 with TRBJ2-5; TRBD1 or TRBD2 may be the D gene (5 bases each). Germline V gives CDR1 SGHRS, CDR2 YFSETQ. Trimming removed 2 bases at V and 0 bases at J, with 20 bases between. CDR3 length equals 18 residues. The CDR3 DNA sequence: TGCGCCAGCAGCTTTCGACGGGGCTACGGGCGGGACCAAGAGACCCAGTACTTC. This sequence encodes CASSFRRGYGRDQETQYF.

CDR3 coding DNA: TGCGCCAGCAGCTTGAGTCCCACGGTGGGCCAAGAGACCCAGTACTTC. Residues: CASSLSPTVGQETQYF. This sequence joins TRBV5-1 and TRBJ2-5; D remains unclear. V was clipped by 1 base and J by 1 base, with 14 bases between them. This CDR3 is 16 amino acids long. Per germline, CDR1 SGHRS and CDR2 YFSETQ.

This clone is labeled large (0.1 to 1%). This chain connects TRBV29-1 to TRBJ2-3; the D gene is possibly TRBD2 (5 bases). The CDR3 extends over 15 amino acids. Germline lookup yields CDR1 SQVTM and CDR2 ANQGSEA. V was shortened by 3 bases and J by 5 bases, with 18 bases between the two germline ends. This CDR3 is CSVDPLSGFGDTQYF. CDR3 in DNA: TGCAGCGTTGATCCATTATCGGGGTTCGGAGATACGCAGTATTTT.

The rearrangement joins TRBV11-3 to TRBJ1-4, with D maybe TRBD1 (6 bases). The CDR3 is 15 residues long. Germline lookup yields CDR1 SGHNT and CDR2 YENEEA. Trimming stripped 5 bases from V and 8 bases from J, with 18 bases between. CDR3 in amino acids: CASSQVGGREEKLFF. CDR3 bases: TGTGCCAGCAGCCAAGTCGGGGGGCGCGAAGAAAAACTGTTTTTT.

This clone was detected only once. The chain employs TRBV5-1 and TRBJ1-6; 10 bases match TRBD1. The V segment lost 4 bases and the J segment 1 base; nucleotides outside the gene matches: 5. The CDR3 extends over 17 amino acids. The germline gives CDR1 SGHRS, CDR2 YFSETQ. The CDR3 DNA follows: TGCGCCAGCAGCGGCCGGGACAGGGGATCCTATAATTCACCCCTCCACTTT. Translation gives CASSGRDRGSYNSPLHF.

J is TRBJ1-1 and V is TRBV4-1, with D perhaps matching TRBD1 (5 bases). Germline V gene sequence: CDR1 MGHRA, CDR2 YSYEKL. V dropped 4 bases and J dropped 3 bases, with 12 bases sitting between them. The CDR3 runs 14 residues. CDR3 amino acids: CASSRQNWDTEAFF. The CDR3 nucleotides are TGCGCCAGCAGCCGACAGAACTGGGACACTGAAGCTTTCTTT.

This chain links TRBV5-1 with TRBJ2-7; D is perhaps TRBD1 (6 bases). The CDR3 contains 14 residues. CDR1 is SGHRS, CDR2 YFSETQ, per germline. V lost 6 bases and J lost 2, with 15 bases in between. The CDR3 nucleotides are TGCGCCAGCATGGTGGGGCAGGGGACCTACGAGCAGTACTTC. Protein sequence: CASMVGQGTYEQYF.

This clone was observed a few times. The chain uses TRBV10-2 and TRBJ2-7, with D perhaps matching TRBD2 (5 bases). CDR1 is WSHSY, CDR2 SAAADI, per germline. The CDR3 contains 14 residues. Deletions cut 2 bases from V and 1 base from J, with 9 bases between. CDR3: CASSEGGPSYEQYF. The CDR3 DNA is TGCGCCAGCAGTGAGGGAGGACCGTCCTACGAGCAGTACTTC.

The rearrangement joins TRBV28 to TRBJ2-3; TRBD2 might be the D (5 bases). V lost 6 bases and J 1 base, leaving 20 bases between the germline ends. Germline V gives CDR1 MDHEN, CDR2 SYDVKM. CDR3 length: 17 residues. The CDR3 coding sequence is TGTGCCAGCAGCTTTTCCGGCAAGTTCGGGGGCACAGATACGCAGTATTTT. Protein product: CASSFSGKFGGTDTQYF.

The chain uses TRBV11-3 and TRBJ1-3, with D unclear. The CDR3 loop spans 16 amino acids. Looked up from germline, CDR1 is SGHNT and CDR2 is YENEEA. Trimming removed 1 base at V and 3 bases at J, with 13 bases between. CDR3 sequence (DNA): TGTGCCAGCAGCTTAGTTCGGGGTACGGGTGGAAACACCATATATTTT. Protein product: CASSLVRGTGGNTIYF.

The CDR3 nucleotides are TGTGCCAGCACAACTAGCGGGGGCTTTAGCTCCTACGAGCAGTACTTC. As protein: CASTTSGGFSSYEQYF. The chain joins TRBV9 to TRBJ2-7; TRBD2 matches at 11 bases. Per the germline V gene, CDR1 is SGDLS and CDR2 is YYNGEE. Losses at the gene ends were 6 bases for V and 0 bases for J; bases not matched to a gene: 8. The CDR3 covers 16 residues.

By sample share, this clone is medium-sized. The rearrangement uses TRBV6-8 and TRBJ1-1; 8 bases line up with TRBD1. In germline, CDR1 is MNHGY, CDR2 SAAAGT. V was clipped by 2 bases and J by 7 bases; unmatched bases: 3. The CDR3 covers 13 residues. This chain's CDR3 is CASSYGTGIEAFF. The CDR3 bases are TGTGCCAGCAGTTACGGGACAGGAATTGAAGCTTTCTTT.

This clone showed up just a few times. V and J are TRBV28 and TRBJ1-1, with a weak D call TRBD1 (6 bases). The CDR3 runs 13 residues. CDR1 and CDR2 (germline): MDHEN, SYDVKM. Deletions cut 7 bases from V and 5 bases from J, with 14 bases between. The CDR3 region is CASNGGGTTEAFF. Written as DNA, the CDR3 is TGTGCCAGCAATGGAGGGGGGACAACTGAAGCTTTCTTT. The full variable domain, completed using reference TRBV28 and TRBJ1-1, is DVKVTQSSRYLVKRTGEKVFLECVQDMDHENMFWYRQDPGLGLRLIYFSYDVKMKEKGDIPEGYSVSREKKERFSLILESASTNQTSMYLCASNGGGTTEAFFGQGTRLTVV.

This chain uses TRBV7-1 with TRBJ2-5, with TRBD1 as a possible D gene (5 bases). TRBV7-1 is noted as an ORF with a role that remains uncertain. This CDR3 contains 13 residues. Trimming left V 5 bases short and J 0 bases short, with 7 bases between. CDR3 amino acids: CASSTDNQETQYF. The CDR3 DNA reads as TGTGCCAGCAGCACGGACAACCAAGAGACCCAGTACTTC.

V and J are TRBV28 and TRBJ2-7, with D perhaps TRBD2 (6 bases). The V and J ends lost 2 bases and 2 bases respectively, with 10 bases between them. In germline, CDR1 is MDHEN, CDR2 SYDVKM. The CDR3 runs 14 residues. DNA for the CDR3: TGTGCCAGCAGTTTAGGCGGGGCCCCCTACGAGCAGTACTTC. Its translation: CASSLGGAPYEQYF.

V usage is TRBV28 and J usage is TRBJ2-7, with 9 nucleotides matching TRBD1. CDR1 is MDHEN and CDR2 is SYDVKM in the germline V gene. There are 14 residues in the CDR3. With V trimmed by 5 bases and J by 4 bases, 6 bases remained unmatched. The CDR3 DNA follows: TGTGCCAGCAGTCGACAGGGGGGCTTTTACGAGCAGTACTTC. This gives the protein CASSRQGGFYEQYF.

The rearrangement joins TRBV15 to TRBJ2-7; D not certain. This CDR3 comprises 15 residues. Between the trimmed V and J ends, which lost 1 base and 2 bases, there was a span of 12 bases. Germline lookup yields CDR1 LNHNV and CDR2 YYDKDF (reference sequence). In nucleotides, the CDR3 is TGTGCCACCAGCAGAGGAATGGAGATCACCTACGAGCAGTACTTC. It encodes CATSRGMEITYEQYF.

The J gene is TRBJ2-7, the V gene TRBV5-1; unclear D gene. The CDR3 sequence is 17 residues long. From germline, CDR1 is SGHRS and CDR2 YFSETQ. The germline V and J ends were trimmed by 2 bases and 0 bases, with 18 bases remaining between them. The CDR3 loop reads CASSFSLWYGGSYEQYF. The CDR3 DNA reads as TGCGCCAGCAGCTTCTCCCTATGGTACGGTGGCTCCTACGAGCAGTACTTC.

The count of this clone is one. The rearrangement uses TRBV28 and TRBJ1-1, with D unresolved. V lost 4 bases and J lost 6, with 9 bases in between. This CDR3 contains 12 residues. Germline values: CDR1 MDHEN, CDR2 SYDVKM. As DNA, the CDR3 is TGTGCCAGCAGTTCCGCTAGTCCTGAAGCTTTCTTT. Protein sequence: CASSSASPEAFF. The whole variable domain, remainder taken from reference TRBV28 and TRBJ1-1, is DVKVTQSSRYLVKRTGEKVFLECVQDMDHENMFWYRQDPGLGLRLIYFSYDVKMKEKGDIPEGYSVSREKKERFSLILESASTNQTSMYLCASSSASPEAFFGQGTRLTVV.

This clone is medium-sized in the sample. The V and J genes are TRBV28 and TRBJ2-3; 8 bases are a match to TRBD1. The CDR3 spans 15 residues. Trimming took 6 bases from V and 0 from J; bases not matched to a gene: 5. Germline V gives CDR1 MDHEN, CDR2 SYDVKM. CDR3 DNA: TGTGCCAGCAGGGCCGACAGGGGAAGCACAGATACGCAGTATTTT. Translating gives CASRADRGSTDTQYF.

J is TRBJ1-2 and V is TRBV6-1; 7 bases agree with TRBD1. The CDR3 runs 15 residues. Germline CDR1 reads MNHNS; CDR2 reads SASEGT. The trim removed 0 bases at V and 5 bases at J, leaving 6 bases unmatched. The CDR3 sequence: CASSEASGTAYGYTF. CDR3 bases: TGTGCCAGCAGTGAAGCGTCAGGGACAGCTTATGGCTACACCTTC.

The chain joins TRBV5-1 to TRBJ1-1, with D tentatively TRBD1 (6 bases). The CDR3 runs to 14 residues. Germline V gene sequence: CDR1 SGHRS, CDR2 YFSETQ. V was cut by 1 base and J by 4 bases, with 11 bases left in between. CDR3 coding DNA: TGCGCCAGCAGCTTGTACAGGGTAGGCACTGAAGCTTTCTTT. Amino acids: CASSLYRVGTEAFF.

A few counts support this clone. The rearrangement uses TRBV1 and TRBJ2-1; TRBD2, as called in the table, went unchecked against the DNA. TRBV1 is reported as a pseudogene. CDR3 length: 15 residues. The chain's CDR3 is CTSSQHSGTYNEQFF. The CDR3 DNA is TGCACCAGCAGCCAACATAGCGGGACATACAATGAGCAGTTCTTC.

The rearrangement links TRBV18 to TRBJ1-1; TRBD1 matches 7 bases. The CDR3 has 16 residues. Germline trimming cut 1 base from V and 0 bases from J; bases unmatched to any gene: 5. CDR1 and CDR2 from the germline V gene are KGHSH and LQKENI. CDR3 amino acids: CASSPRGTVMNTEAFF. The CDR3, as DNA: TGTGCCAGCTCACCACGAGGGACAGTGATGAACACTGAAGCTTTCTTT.

This chain joins TRBV28 and TRBJ2-1, with D possibly TRBD2 on 6 matching bases. V lost 4 bases and J 2 bases, leaving 12 bases between the germline ends. CDR1 is MDHEN, CDR2 SYDVKM, per germline. The CDR3 spans 15 residues. The CDR3 is CASSSRVAAYNEQFF. The CDR3 DNA is TGTGCCAGCAGTTCCAGGGTAGCGGCCTACAATGAGCAGTTCTTC.